This T cell receptor (beta chain) derives from a study of OX40 agonist ivuxolimab in advanced cancers. General study points: Also present in some nonresponders was a low level of normalized T-cell clonal expansion. Clones of CD4+ and CD8+ blood T cells grew by week 6 at doses of 0.1 to 3.0 mg/kg.

The CDR3 is made up of 12 amino acids. From germline, CDR1 is GTSNPN and CDR2 SVGIG (reference sequence). The V gene lost 3 bases and the J gene lost 13 bases, with 15 bases spanning the gap. Here immunoSEQ multiplex PCR was the method, and the copy in TCRdb shows in-frame clones only, minus some. The sample has 70,000 to 95,000 clones; 80% to 90% are singletons. The sample holds a few counts of this clone. Its antigen remains unidentified. The gene calls are TRBV30 and TRBJ1-4; D is uncertain. This receptor was obtained from an adult with an advanced solid tumor such as melanoma, head and neck, liver or kidney cancer. The sequencing here drew on CD4+ or CD8+ T cells sorted from blood, taken in a trial of the OX40 agonist ivuxolimab. This CDR3 reads CAWRGWGQRLFF. CDR3 nucleotide sequence: TGTGCCTGGAGAGGATGGGGTCAGAGACTGTTTTTT.